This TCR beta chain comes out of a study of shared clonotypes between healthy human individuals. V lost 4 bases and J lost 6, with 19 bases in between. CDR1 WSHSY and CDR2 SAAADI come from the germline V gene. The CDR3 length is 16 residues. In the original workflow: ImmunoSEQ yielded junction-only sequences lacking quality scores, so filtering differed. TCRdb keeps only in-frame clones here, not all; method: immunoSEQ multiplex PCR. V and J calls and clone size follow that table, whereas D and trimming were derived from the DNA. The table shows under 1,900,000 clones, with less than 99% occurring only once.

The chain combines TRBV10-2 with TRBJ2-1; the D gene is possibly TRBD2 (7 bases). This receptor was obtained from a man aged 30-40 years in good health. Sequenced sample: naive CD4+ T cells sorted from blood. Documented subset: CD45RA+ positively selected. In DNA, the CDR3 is TGCGCCAGCAGTGGAAGGGGGGGGAGACCCTCCAATGAGCAGTTCTTC. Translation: CASSGRGGRPSNEQFF.